These 5 T cell receptor beta chains were all obtained from the same sample, sequenced in a study of neoadjuvant anti-PD-1 for oral cavity cancer. Time point meaning: after neoadjuvant nivolumab, at surgical resection. Method: immunoSEQ multiplex PCR; TCRdb's copy keeps in-frame clones and lacks some. The data contain about 13,000 clones, roughly 70% of them seen just once; the ten biggest clones take up under 3.5%. The sequencing here drew on PBMCs, taken after nivolumab (anti-PD-1) treatment. Source of these receptors: a person aged 40 to 85 with oral cavity squamous cell carcinoma.

V and J are TRBV6-5 and TRBJ2-7; D call uncertain. With 0 bases removed from V and 0 bases from J, the gap between germline ends came to 6 bases. Germline V gene sequence: CDR1 MNHEY, CDR2 SVGAGI. The CDR3 sequence is 14 residues long. CDR3: CASSYSIPSYEQYF. DNA of the CDR3: TGTGCCAGCAGTTACTCGATCCCCTCCTACGAGCAGTACTTC.

The chain couples TRBV2 to TRBJ2-7; 10 bases align to TRBD2. The CDR3 has 20 residues. The J segment lost 3 bases and the V segment lost 0 bases, leaving 17 bases of the junction unmatched. Looked up from germline, CDR1 is SNHLY and CDR2 is FYNNEI. The CDR3 sequence: CASSEALRGSAGGSRYEQYF. DNA for the CDR3: TGTGCCAGCAGTGAAGCGCTTCGGGGGTCAGCGGGAGGGTCCCGCTACGAGCAGTACTTC.

This clone was counted a few times. Other DNA sequences of this sample code for an identical CDR3. The chain is built from TRBV4-1 and TRBJ2-2; the match to TRBD2 covers 10 bases. Trimming took 0 bases from V and 5 from J; bases not matched to a gene: 6. The CDR3 has 17 amino acids. Germline-derived CDR1 and CDR2 are MGHRA and YSYEKL. CDR3 sequence: CASSQDRTAGGTGELFF. In DNA, the CDR3 is TGCGCCAGCAGCCAAGATAGAACAGCGGGAGGGACCGGGGAGCTGTTTTTT.

In this sample, this clone turned up a few times. V and J are TRBV30 and TRBJ1-2; perhaps TRBD1 as D (5 bases). Germline V lookup: CDR1 GTSNPN, CDR2 SVGIG (reference sequence). CDR3 length: 12 residues. V lost 8 bases and J lost 4, with 14 bases in between. The CDR3 loop reads CALDKEGYGYTF. In nucleotides, the CDR3 is TGTGCCCTGGACAAGGAGGGCTATGGCTACACCTTC.

The chain links TRBV6-1 to TRBJ1-4; 10 bases map to TRBD1. Per the germline V gene, CDR1 is MNHNS and CDR2 is SASEGT. The V and J ends lost 4 bases and 7 bases, in that order; junction bases with no gene match: 9. The CDR3 contains 16 residues. The CDR3 loop reads CASSVLSTGGSEKLFF. The CDR3 DNA reads as TGTGCCAGCAGTGTCTTGTCGACAGGGGGCAGTGAAAAACTGTTTTTT.